A single sample is the source of the 30 T cell receptor beta chains below, sequenced in a study of T-cell memory formation after mild COVID-19. From the 5' RACE reads, TCRdb called clonotypes with MiXCR, one entry per CDR3 protein. This table has around 430,000 distinct CDR3 sequences, roughly 15% appearing once. The sequencing input was PBMCs or a T cell subset sorted from them (not recorded which). All receptors derive from a man younger than 35 who had mild COVID-19 (a few samples of this study predate the infection). Cell type and time point are not known.

The genes are TRBV6-6 and TRBJ2-6; D may be TRBD2 (6 bases). Germline assignment: CDR1 MNHNY and CDR2 SVGAGI (reference sequence). The CDR3 consists of 19 residues. The V gene lost 4 bases and the J gene lost 0 bases, with 19 bases spanning the gap. As DNA, the CDR3 is TGTGCCAGCAGTTTCGGGAGAACGGAGAGACGCTCTGGGGCCAACGTCCTGACTTTC. This gives the protein CASSFGRTERRSGANVLTF.

This clonotype was found a few times. In DNA form, the CDR3 reads TGTGCCAGCAGTGTACTAACGGAATCACCCCTCCACTTT. As protein: CASSVLTESPLHF. V usage is TRBV25-1 and J usage is TRBJ1-6; D is undetermined. The CDR3 sequence is 13 residues long. The germline V and J ends were trimmed by 4 bases and 10 bases, with 11 bases remaining between them. CDR1 MGHDK and CDR2 SYGVNS come from the germline V gene.

The chain has TRBV4-2 and TRBJ1-4; TRBD1 agrees at 7 bases. This CDR3 is 16 amino acids long. Germline assignment: CDR1 LGHNA and CDR2 YNFKEQ. V gave up 3 bases and J gave up 7 bases; unmatched junction bases: 11. CDR3 DNA sequence: TGTGCCAGCAGCCAGGCCTTGCAGGAGGGGGCTGAAAAACTGTTTTTT. Translation: CASSQALQEGAEKLFF.

This clonotype was found a few times. This chain connects TRBV6-5 to TRBJ1-1; tentatively, D is TRBD1 (5 bases). Per germline, CDR1 MNHEY and CDR2 SVGAGI. The V end was cut by 5 bases, the J end by 3 bases, with 13 bases between. CDR3 length equals 14 residues. The CDR3 DNA reads TGTGCCAGCAGTCCGAGGGGCGACTACACTGAAGCTTTCTTT. Its translation is CASSPRGDYTEAFF.

This clonotype was found a few times. This chain joins TRBV12-3 or TRBV12-4 and TRBJ1-5; D gene ambiguous. Deletions cut 11 bases from V and 6 bases from J, with 14 bases between. The CDR3 is 12 residues long. DNA for the CDR3: TGTGCCTCGTTACTCCTCGGTCAGCCCCAGCATTTT. Translation: CASLLLGQPQHF.

A few counts support this clonotype. CDR3 DNA sequence: TGTGCAACTAAAGTACCGATGAACACTGAAGCTTTCTTT. The encoded protein is CATKVPMNTEAFF. The genes are TRBV19 and TRBJ1-1; unclear D gene. The CDR3 is 13 amino acids. CDR1 and CDR2 (germline): LNHDA, SQIVND (reference sequence).

The rearrangement links TRBV7-8 to TRBJ1-5; a possible D gene is TRBD1 (5 bases). Germline V gene lookup returns CDR1 SGHVS and CDR2 FQNEAQ. This CDR3 is 14 amino acids long. The V gene lost 0 bases and the J gene lost 8 bases, with 11 bases spanning the gap. The CDR3 reads CASSLAGGVEPQHF. The CDR3 coding sequence is TGTGCCAGCAGCTTAGCGGGGGGTGTGGAGCCCCAGCATTTT.

This clonotype was counted only a few times. The rearrangement links TRBV7-2 to TRBJ1-6, with D perhaps matching TRBD1 (6 bases). Germline V CDR1 and CDR2: SGHTA, FQGNSA. This CDR3 is built from 17 residues. The V end lost 5 bases, the J end lost 4 bases, and 18 bases lay between the germline ends. The CDR3 coding sequence is TGTGCCAGCAGCCTAACCCGGGCAGGGGTTTATAATTCACCCCTCCACTTT. Its translation is CASSLTRAGVYNSPLHF.

The sample holds many counts of this clonotype. The chain employs TRBV7-9 and TRBJ2-5; D may match TRBD1 or TRBD2 (5 bases each). The germline gives CDR1 SEHNR, CDR2 FQNEAQ (reference sequence). The CDR3 has 14 residues. Trimming took 2 bases from V and 6 from J, leaving 13 bases between them. CDR3 protein: CASSLFEGRKTQYF. In DNA, the CDR3 is TGTGCCAGCAGCTTATTCGAGGGGAGAAAGACCCAGTACTTC. Based on the CDR3 plus reference TRBV7-9 and TRBJ2-5, the full variable domain is DTGVSQNPRHKITKRGQNVTFRCDPISEHNRLYWYRQTLGQGPEFLTYFQNEAQLEKSRLLSDRFSAERPKGSFSTLEIQRTEQGDSAMYLCASSLFEGRKTQYFGPGTRLLVL.

In its sample, this clonotype was seen many times. The chain joins TRBV7-9 to TRBJ2-1; D might be TRBD2 (7 bases). Germline V gene data show CDR1 as SEHNR and CDR2 as FQNEAQ (reference sequence). The CDR3 spans 12 residues. Trimming stripped 5 bases from V and 15 bases from J, with 17 bases between. The CDR3 sequence: CASSREGGASFF. For the CDR3, the DNA is TGTGCCAGCAGCCGCGAAGGGGGGGCATCGTTCTTC.

This chain links TRBV5-1 with TRBJ1-1; D might be TRBD1 (5 bases). CDR3 size: 11 residues. V was clipped by 6 bases and J by 10 bases, with 13 bases between them. CDR1 SGHRS and CDR2 YFSETQ come from the germline V gene. The DNA of the CDR3 is TGCGCCAGCATTGAGGACACTAGAGCTTTCTTT. Translating gives CASIEDTRAFF.

The chain carries TRBV2 and TRBJ1-3; no definite D call. This CDR3 is 14 amino acids long. V was clipped by 7 bases and J by 0 bases, with 10 bases between them. In germline, CDR1 is SNHLY, CDR2 FYNNEI. CDR3 in DNA: TGTGCCAGCAAGCCGGGTTTCTCTGGAAACACCATATATTTT. It translates to CASKPGFSGNTIYF.

This clonotype was picked up a small number of times. The chain links TRBV7-9 to TRBJ2-2; D is uncertain. Trimming left V 2 bases short and J 0 bases short, with 7 bases between. Germline-derived CDR1 and CDR2 are SEHNR and FQNEAQ (reference sequence). The CDR3 totals 15 residues. The CDR3 DNA reads as TGTGCCAGCAGCTTACGCAGTTCGAACACCGGGGAGCTGTTTTTT. It encodes CASSLRSSNTGELFF. Together with reference TRBV7-9 and TRBJ2-2, the CDR3 gives the full variable domain: DTGVSQNPRHKITKRGQNVTFRCDPISEHNRLYWYRQTLGQGPEFLTYFQNEAQLEKSRLLSDRFSAERPKGSFSTLEIQRTEQGDSAMYLCASSLRSSNTGELFFGEGSRLTVL.

This clonotype showed up many times. The chain joins TRBV27 to TRBJ2-2; D may be TRBD1 (5 bases). This CDR3 has 14 amino acids. The germline CDR1 and CDR2 sequences are MNHEY and SMNVEV (reference sequence). Trimming stripped 8 bases from V and 5 bases from J, with 15 bases between. This CDR3 is CASGYSDRTGELFF. In DNA, the CDR3 is TGTGCCAGCGGCTACTCCGACAGAACCGGGGAGCTGTTTTTT.

This rearrangement joins TRBV21-1 to TRBJ1-5. TRBV21-1 is recorded as a pseudogene. This CDR3 is 16 amino acids long. CDR3 region: CASSKEEGYSNQPQHF. The CDR3 DNA is TGTGCCAGCAGCAAAGAGGAAGGATATAGCAATCAGCCCCAGCATTTT.

This clonotype has only a few counts. The chain recombines TRBV7-9 with TRBJ1-2; the D gene is possibly TRBD1 (6 bases). This CDR3 is 14 amino acids long. Germline loops: CDR1 SEHNR, CDR2 FQNEAQ (reference sequence). The V end lost 3 bases, the J end lost 2 bases, and 10 bases lay between the germline ends. The CDR3: CASSFHRANYGYTF. The CDR3 bases are TGTGCCAGCAGCTTTCACAGGGCGAACTATGGCTACACCTTC.

The rearrangement links TRBV14 to TRBJ2-2; D not resolved. Germline V gene sequence: CDR1 SGHDN, CDR2 FVKESK. The V and J ends lost 2 bases and 5 bases respectively, with 18 bases between them. CDR3 length: 17 residues. CDR3 amino acids: CASSQYGLRAPTGELFF. The CDR3 DNA sequence: TGTGCCAGCAGCCAATACGGCCTCAGAGCACCGACCGGGGAGCTGTTTTTT. The full variable domain, in which reference TRBV14 and TRBJ2-2 provide the parts outside the CDR3, is EAGVTQFPSHSVIEKGQTVTLRCDPISGHDNLYWYRRVMGKEIKFLLHFVKESKQDESGMPNNRFLAERTGGTYSTLKVQPAELEDSGVYFCASSQYGLRAPTGELFFGEGSRLTVL.

This rearrangement joins TRBV20-1 to TRBJ1-2; 10 nucleotides match TRBD1. The CDR3 loop spans 13 amino acids. J lost 3 bases, V lost 6 bases, and 4 bases had no gene match. Germline loops: CDR1 DFQATT, CDR2 SNEGSKA (reference sequence). The CDR3 sequence: CSADGTGDYGYTF. Here the CDR3 DNA reads TGCAGTGCCGATGGGACAGGGGACTATGGCTACACCTTC.

This chain links TRBV20-1 with TRBJ2-3; no firm D call. CDR1 DFQATT and CDR2 SNEGSKA come from the germline V gene (reference sequence). The CDR3 runs to 14 residues. Trimming shortened V by 1 base and J by 3 bases, and 11 bases separated the two germline ends. The CDR3 is CSARAPEMTDTQYF. As DNA, the CDR3 is TGCAGTGCTAGAGCCCCAGAAATGACAGATACGCAGTATTTT.

This rearrangement joins TRBV1 to TRBJ2-1. TRBV1 is a documented pseudogene. This CDR3 is built from 13 residues. DNA for the CDR3: TGCACCAGCAGCCAGGACCTTACAATTGAGCAGTTCTTC. Amino acids: CTSSQDLTIEQFF.

The chain combines TRBV20-1 with TRBJ2-2; D remains unclear. Per the germline V gene, CDR1 is DFQATT and CDR2 is SNEGSKA (reference sequence). This CDR3 contains 11 residues. The V end lost 4 bases, the J end lost 5 bases, and 5 bases lay between the germline ends. The CDR3 sequence: CSAKGTGELFF. Here the CDR3 DNA reads TGCAGTGCTAAGGGTACCGGGGAGCTGTTTTTT.

In this sample, this clonotype turned up a few times. The chain couples TRBV5-1 to TRBJ2-1; 11 nucleotides line up with TRBD2. The CDR3 is 15 residues long. Losses at the gene ends were 5 bases for V and 7 bases for J; bases not matched to a gene: 8. The germline gives CDR1 SGHRS, CDR2 YFSETQ. The CDR3 spells CASRSSGGNENEQFF. The CDR3 DNA sequence: TGCGCCAGCAGGTCTAGCGGGGGGAACGAAAATGAGCAGTTCTTC.

The rearrangement joins TRBV19 to TRBJ2-4; D is unclear. CDR1 is LNHDA, CDR2 SQIVND, per germline (reference sequence). The CDR3 consists of 18 residues. Between the trimmed V and J ends, which lost 1 base and 4 bases, there was a span of 20 bases. This CDR3 is CASSIVPFALSSKNIQYF. Here the CDR3 DNA reads TGTGCCAGTAGTATAGTACCTTTCGCTCTCTCGTCGAAAAACATTCAGTACTTC.

The chain joins TRBV12-3 or TRBV12-4 to TRBJ1-1; 7 bases map to TRBD1. Trimming at V came to 6 bases and at J to 4 bases, leaving 5 bases not matched to a gene. This CDR3 comprises 13 residues. The CDR3 spells CASRPGTVTEAFF. Here the CDR3 DNA reads TGTGCCAGCAGGCCCGGGACAGTCACTGAAGCTTTCTTT.

The chain recombines TRBV4-3 with TRBJ2-3, with D uncertain. Deletions cut 0 bases from V and 6 bases from J, with 10 bases between. The CDR3 is 14 residues long. Per the germline V gene, CDR1 is LGHNA and CDR2 is YSLEER. In nucleotides, the CDR3 is TGCGCCAGCAGCCAAGACCGCGCATCCGATACGCAGTATTTT. It translates to CASSQDRASDTQYF.

This chain links TRBV3-1 with TRBJ2-2; D possibly corresponds to TRBD1 (5 bases). This CDR3 is built from 16 residues. The germline V and J ends were trimmed by 6 bases and 2 bases, with 16 bases remaining between them. The germline gives CDR1 LGHDT, CDR2 YNNKEL (reference sequence). CDR3 coding DNA: TGTGCCAGCAGTTTTACTCCAGGGCACAACACCGGGGAGCTGTTTTTT. Translation gives CASSFTPGHNTGELFF.

Regarding this clonotype: Likely a read error: the CDR3 ends without its conserved phenylalanine or tryptophan. V gene TRBV12-3 or TRBV12-4 combines with J gene TRBJ2-1; 9 bases align to TRBD1. V shed 6 bases and J 9 bases; nucleotides not matched to a gene: 15. The CDR3 extends over 16 amino acids. CDR3 sequence reads: CASSRRGGQGAGEQFL. The CDR3 DNA reads TGTGCCAGCAGCCGCAGGGGGGGACAGGGTGCGGGTGAGCAGTTCTTA.

The chain uses TRBV7-9 and TRBJ2-3; 7 positions agree with TRBD2. Germline loops: CDR1 SEHNR, CDR2 FQNEAQ (reference sequence). CDR3 size: 16 residues. J lost 2 bases, V lost 5 bases, and 10 bases had no gene match. The chain's CDR3 is CASSTSRLAVTDTQYF. The DNA for the CDR3 is TGTGCCAGCAGCACCAGTAGGCTAGCGGTCACAGATACGCAGTATTTT.

This sequence joins TRBV29-1 and TRBJ2-7, with D uncertain. The V gene's germline CDR1 is SQVTM and CDR2 ANQGSEA. V shed 5 bases and J shed 1 base, with 12 bases lying between them. CDR3 length: 13 residues. In DNA, the CDR3 is TGCAGCGTTTTTCGTGACTCTTCCTACGAGCAGTACTTC. Its translation is CSVFRDSSYEQYF.

The chain recombines TRBV4-3 with TRBJ2-7; D possibly corresponds to TRBD2 (5 bases). There are 14 residues in the CDR3. Trimming pared 1 base from V and 3 bases from J, leaving 10 bases between. The germline gives CDR1 LGHNA, CDR2 YSLEER. The CDR3 nucleotides read TGCGCCAGCAGCCAAGGCGGGTACGGCTACGAGCAGTACTTC. Translation: CASSQGGYGYEQYF.